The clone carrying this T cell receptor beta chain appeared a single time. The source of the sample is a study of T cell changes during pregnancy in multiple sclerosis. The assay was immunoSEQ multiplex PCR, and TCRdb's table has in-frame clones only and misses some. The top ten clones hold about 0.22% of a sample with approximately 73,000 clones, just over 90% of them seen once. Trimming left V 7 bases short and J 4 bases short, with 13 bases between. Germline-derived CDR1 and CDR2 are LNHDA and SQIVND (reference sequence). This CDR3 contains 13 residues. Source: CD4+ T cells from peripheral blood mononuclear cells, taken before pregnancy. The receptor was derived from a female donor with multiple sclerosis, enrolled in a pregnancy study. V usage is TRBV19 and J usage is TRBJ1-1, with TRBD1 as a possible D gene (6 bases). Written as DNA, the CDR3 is TGTGCCAGTACCACAACAGGGAGCACTGAAGCTTTCTTT. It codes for CASTTTGSTEAFF.